This TCR beta chain comes out of a study of OX40 agonist ivuxolimab in advanced cancers. The germline V and J ends were trimmed by 1 base and 3 bases, with 10 bases remaining between them. Germline V gene sequence: CDR1 SGHVS, CDR2 FNYEAQ. The CDR3 is 15 amino acids. Here immunoSEQ multiplex PCR was the method, and the copy in TCRdb shows in-frame clones only, minus some. Of tens of thousands of clones detected, approximately 80% appear once; the ten largest clones hold around 1.8%. This rearrangement joins TRBV7-6 to TRBJ1-5; D unclear. The clonotype was recovered from an adult with an advanced solid tumor such as melanoma, head and neck, liver or kidney cancer. Here the sequenced sample was CD4+ or CD8+ T cells sorted from blood, taken in a trial of the OX40 agonist ivuxolimab. CDR3 sequence (DNA): TGTGCCAGCAGCTTAGATGGACGACTCAATCAGCCCCAGCATTTT. Residues: CASSLDGRLNQPQHF. The variable domain in full, with the rest retrieved from reference TRBV7-6 and TRBJ1-5, is GAGVSQSPRYKVTKRGQDVALRCDPISGHVSLYWYRQALGQGPEFLTYFNYEAQQDKSGLPNDRFSAERPEGSISTLTIQRTEQRDSAMYRCASSLDGRLNQPQHFGDGTRLSIL.